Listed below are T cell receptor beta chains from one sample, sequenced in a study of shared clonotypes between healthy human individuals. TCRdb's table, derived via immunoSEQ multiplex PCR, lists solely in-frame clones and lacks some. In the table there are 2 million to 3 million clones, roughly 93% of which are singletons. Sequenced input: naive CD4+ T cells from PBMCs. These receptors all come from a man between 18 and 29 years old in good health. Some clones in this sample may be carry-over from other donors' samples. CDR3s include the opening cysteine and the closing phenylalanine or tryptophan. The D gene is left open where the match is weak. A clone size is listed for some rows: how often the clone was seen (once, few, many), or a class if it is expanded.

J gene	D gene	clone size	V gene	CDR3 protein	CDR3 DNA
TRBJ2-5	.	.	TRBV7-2	CASSLEYVVETQYF	TGTGCCAGCAGCTTAGAGTACGTTGTGGAGACCCAGTACTTC
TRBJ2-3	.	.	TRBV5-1	CASSDRHPGDREGTDTQYF	TGCGCCAGCAGCGACCGACACCCGGGAGACCGGGAAGGCACAGATACGCAGTATTTT
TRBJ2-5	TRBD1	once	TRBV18	CASSRAGQGIQETQYF	TGTGCCAGCTCACGCGCGGGACAGGGAATCCAAGAGACCCAGTACTTC
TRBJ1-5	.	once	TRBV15	CATSRFGSRSNQPQHF	TGTGCCACCAGCAGATTCGGATCACGTAGCAATCAGCCCCAGCATTTT
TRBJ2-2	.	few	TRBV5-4	CASSFPGTGELFF	TGTGCCAGCAGCTTCCCCGGGACCGGGGAGCTGTTTTTT
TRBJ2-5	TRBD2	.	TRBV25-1	CASSGGLAGGQETQYF	TGTGCCAGCAGTGGGGGACTAGCGGGAGGACAAGAGACCCAGTACTTC
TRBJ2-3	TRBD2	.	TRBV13	CASSGSGRADTQYF	TGTGCCAGCAGCGGAAGCGGGAGGGCAGATACGCAGTATTTT
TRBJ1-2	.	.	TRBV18	CASSQESGVGGYTF	TGTGCCAGCTCACAAGAGTCAGGAGTGGGTGGCTACACCTTC
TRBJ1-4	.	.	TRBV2	CASSPGAIFGKLFF	TGTGCCAGCAGCCCCGGGGCTATCTTTGGAAAACTGTTTTTT
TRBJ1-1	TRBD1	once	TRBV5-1	CASSLAGQGAREAFF	TGCGCCAGCAGCTTGGCCGGACAGGGAGCGAGAGAAGCTTTCTTT
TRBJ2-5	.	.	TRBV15	CATSREGPKETQYF	TGTGCCACCAGCAGAGAAGGGCCTAAAGAGACCCAGTACTTC
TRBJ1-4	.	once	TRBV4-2	CASSQDRGLATNEKLFF	TGTGCCAGCAGCCAAGATAGGGGGTTGGCAACTAATGAAAAACTGTTTTTT
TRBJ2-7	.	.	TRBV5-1	CASSLGPAGSVYEQYF	TGCGCCAGCAGCTTGGGGCCCGCGGGAAGTGTGTACGAGCAGTACTTC
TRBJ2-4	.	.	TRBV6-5	CASSYNRENIQYF	TGTGCCAGCAGTTACAACAGGGAAAACATTCAGTACTTC
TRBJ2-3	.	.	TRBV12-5	CASAPRLILSTDTQYF	TGTGCTAGTGCCCCAAGGTTAATCCTAAGCACAGATACGCAGTATTTT
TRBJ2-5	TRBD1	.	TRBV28	CASRHDGQGSQETQYF	TGTGCCAGCAGACACGATGGACAGGGATCCCAAGAGACCCAGTACTTC
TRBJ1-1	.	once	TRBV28	CASSLRGPARSTEAFF	TGTGCCAGCAGTTTGCGGGGCCCCGCGAGGTCCACTGAAGCTTTCTTT
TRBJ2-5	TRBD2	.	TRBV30	CAWTSSGSYETQYF	TGTGCCTGGACTTCAAGCGGGAGCTATGAGACCCAGTACTTC
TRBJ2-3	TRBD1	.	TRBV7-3	CASSLGTGVNTQYF	TGTGCCAGCAGCCTCGGGACAGGGGTTAATACGCAGTATTTT
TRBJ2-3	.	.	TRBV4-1	CASSQALTDTQYF	TGCGCCAGCAGCCAAGCCCTCACAGATACGCAGTATTTT
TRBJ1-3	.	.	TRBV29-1	CSVETVLHSGNTIYF	TGCAGCGTTGAAACGGTCCTTCACTCTGGAAACACCATATATTTT
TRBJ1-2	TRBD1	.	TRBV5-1	CASSLVGRQGAFGYTF	TGCGCCAGCAGCTTGGTTGGGCGACAGGGGGCGTTTGGCTACACCTTC
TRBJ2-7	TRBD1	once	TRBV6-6	CASSYSDRAEQYF	TGTGCCAGCAGTTACTCCGACAGGGCCGAGCAGTACTTC